Following are 20 T cell receptor beta chains from one sample sequenced in a study of technical replicates of blood from several donors. Method: immunoSEQ multiplex PCR; TCRdb's copy keeps in-frame clones and lacks some. This table has about 68,000 clones, about 97% appearing once. The source material was T cells isolated from PBMCs. Receptors originate from a human donor in good health.

The chain carries TRBV2 and TRBJ1-1; D is unclear. V was pared by 0 bases and J by 1 base, with 6 bases between. The germline V gene has CDR1 SNHLY and CDR2 FYNNEI. The length of the CDR3 is 14 residues. The CDR3, as DNA: TGTGCCAGCAGTGAAGCTAGAAAGAACACTGAAGCTTTCTTT. Protein sequence: CASSEARKNTEAFF. Full variable domain (outside the CDR3, taken from reference TRBV2 and TRBJ1-1): EPEVTQTPSHQVTQMGQEVILRCVPISNHLYFYWYRQILGQKVEFLVSFYNNEISEKSEIFDDQFSVERPDGSNFTLKIRSTKLEDSAMYFCASSEARKNTEAFFGQGTRLTVV.

The rearrangement uses TRBV6-6 and TRBJ2-5; possible D gene TRBD2, 6 bases. This CDR3 comprises 11 residues. Germline V gene sequence: CDR1 MNHNY, CDR2 SVGAGI (reference sequence). V lost 6 bases, J lost 5 bases, and 7 bases lay in between. CDR3 DNA sequence: TGTGCCAGCAGCGGGAGTGAGACCCAGTACTTC. Translating gives CASSGSETQYF.

Here the CDR3 reads CASSLGGLAGSSYNEQFF. The CDR3 coding sequence is TGTGCCAGCAGCTTGGGGGGACTAGCGGGGAGCTCCTACAATGAGCAGTTCTTC. This sequence joins TRBV5-4 and TRBJ2-1, with TRBD2 matching 13 bases. V lost 0 bases and J lost 0; bases outside the gene matches: 3. CDR1 and CDR2 (germline): SGHNT, YYREEE (reference sequence). This CDR3 is built from 18 residues.

The V gene is TRBV6-1, the J gene TRBJ1-1; D is undetermined. The V gene lost 2 bases and the J gene lost 3 bases, with 7 bases spanning the gap. CDR1 is MNHNS, CDR2 SASEGT, per germline. This CDR3 has 13 amino acids. CDR3 loop: CASSEHGDTEAFF. CDR3 DNA sequence: TGTGCCAGCAGTGAACACGGAGACACTGAAGCTTTCTTT.

The chain joins TRBV4-2 to TRBJ1-1, with D maybe TRBD1 (5 bases). CDR3 length equals 12 residues. The germline V gene encodes CDR1 LGHNA and CDR2 YNFKEQ. Trimming removed 1 base from V and 9 bases from J, with 9 bases in between. The CDR3 loop reads CASSQGGDQAFF. CDR3 bases: TGTGCCAGCAGCCAAGGGGGGGACCAAGCTTTCTTT.

The chain recombines TRBV5-6 with TRBJ2-2; the D gene is possibly TRBD2 (6 bases). The CDR3 totals 15 residues. CDR1 is SGHDT and CDR2 is YYEEEE in the germline V gene. The V and J ends lost 2 bases and 3 bases respectively, with 11 bases between them. The CDR3 nucleotides are TGTGCCAGCAGCTTTCCGGGACTGGACACCGGGGAGCTGTTTTTT. Protein product: CASSFPGLDTGELFF.

V usage is TRBV28 and J usage is TRBJ1-2, with 11 bases fitting TRBD1. The CDR3 loop spans 15 amino acids. Germline V gene data show CDR1 as MDHEN and CDR2 as SYDVKM. The J segment lost 3 bases and the V segment lost 6 bases, leaving 6 bases of the junction unmatched. The DNA of the CDR3 is TGTGCCAGCAGCACCGGGACAGGGGGGGACTATGGCTACACCTTC. It translates to CASSTGTGGDYGYTF.

This clone has only one observation. V is TRBV7-2 and J is TRBJ2-7; D is possibly TRBD2 (6 bases). The CDR3 covers 14 residues. Trimming removed 8 bases from V and 3 bases from J, with 17 bases in between. CDR1 is SGHTA and CDR2 is FQGNSA in the germline V gene. CDR3 amino acids: CASGISGLYYEQYF. The CDR3 bases are TGTGCCAGCGGGATTAGCGGACTCTACTACGAGCAGTACTTC.

This chain joins TRBV10-1 and TRBJ2-7; TRBD1 matches 10 bases. This CDR3 is 15 amino acids long. The germline gives CDR1 WNHNN, CDR2 SYGVQD (reference sequence). V was pared by 8 bases and J by 3 bases, with 10 bases of the junction left unmatched. CDR3 nucleotide sequence: TGCGCCAGCTCCCCCTCGGGACAGGGGCGCTACGAGCAGTACTTC. This encodes CASSPSGQGRYEQYF.

The rearrangement uses TRBV28 and TRBJ1-1; TRBD1 matches at 9 bases. Germline V lookup: CDR1 MDHEN, CDR2 SYDVKM. The ends lost 5 bases at V and 1 base at J; junction bases unmatched: 11. CDR3 size: 17 residues. DNA of the CDR3: TGTGCCAGCAGTGGGACAGGGTGGCGTAAAGCGAACACTGAAGCTTTCTTT. Encoded protein: CASSGTGWRKANTEAFF.

This sequence joins TRBV4-2 and TRBJ2-7, with 9 positions matching TRBD2. Losses at the gene ends were 0 bases for V and 2 bases for J; bases not matched to a gene: 8. The CDR3 is 17 residues long. The germline CDR1 and CDR2 sequences are LGHNA and YNFKEQ. The CDR3 protein is CASSQDWDGGRAYEQYF. As DNA, the CDR3 is TGTGCCAGCAGCCAAGACTGGGATGGCGGGAGGGCCTACGAGCAGTACTTC.

This clone was recorded only once. The chain uses TRBV9 and TRBJ2-7; 8 nucleotides line up with TRBD1. Losses at the gene ends were 2 bases for V and 0 bases for J; bases not matched to a gene: 4. CDR1 and CDR2 (germline): SGDLS, YYNGEE. The CDR3 loop spans 15 amino acids. The CDR3 is CASSVGTGPSYEQYF. Written as DNA, the CDR3 is TGTGCCAGCAGCGTGGGGACAGGTCCCTCCTACGAGCAGTACTTC.

The chain carries TRBV4-2 and TRBJ2-7; the D is unclear. The CDR3 covers 14 residues. Germline-derived CDR1 and CDR2 are LGHNA and YNFKEQ. The ends were cut back, 0 bases at V and 1 base at J, with 7 bases in the middle. The CDR3 bases are TGTGCCAGCAGCCAAGAGGTCACTTCCTACGAGCAGTACTTC. It yields the protein CASSQEVTSYEQYF.

This rearrangement joins TRBV6-5 to TRBJ1-1, with unresolved D. V lost 8 bases, J lost 1 base, and 5 bases lay in between. The germline gives CDR1 MNHEY, CDR2 SVGAGI. This CDR3 is 11 amino acids long. Written as DNA, the CDR3 is TGTGCCAGCCTCGGGAACACTGAAGCTTTCTTT. It specifies CASLGNTEAFF.

CDR3 nucleotide sequence: TGTGCCAGCAGTTCCCCCGGGACAGGGGGCTACGAGCAGTACTTC. As protein: CASSSPGTGGYEQYF. This chain connects TRBV27 to TRBJ2-7, with 11 bases identical to TRBD1. The V and J ends lost 4 bases and 3 bases, in that order; junction bases with no gene match: 5. Germline lookup yields CDR1 MNHEY and CDR2 SMNVEV (reference sequence). The CDR3 has 15 residues.

V and J are TRBV9 and TRBJ1-1; D unclear. Germline CDR1 SGDLS, CDR2 YYNGEE. V was pared by 0 bases and J by 0 bases, with 3 bases between. CDR3 size: 13 residues. The CDR3 sequence is CASSVDMNTEAFF. In nucleotides, the CDR3 is TGTGCCAGCAGCGTAGATATGAACACTGAAGCTTTCTTT.

The chain links TRBV6-5 to TRBJ1-3, with 11 bases identical to TRBD1. The CDR3 is 15 amino acids. CDR1 MNHEY and CDR2 SVGAGI come from the germline V gene. The ends lost 5 bases at V and 7 bases at J; junction bases unmatched: 7. DNA for the CDR3: TGTGCCAGCAGTCGTCCGGGACAGGGGGTGAACACCATATATTTT. Encoded protein: CASSRPGQGVNTIYF.

V gene TRBV11-2 combines with J gene TRBJ2-3, with D hard to call. Looked up from germline, CDR1 is SGHAT and CDR2 is FQNNGV. This CDR3 is 14 amino acids long. Trimming took 0 bases from V and 2 from J, leaving 6 bases between them. The CDR3 loop reads CASSLEVYTDTQYF. The CDR3 DNA reads as TGTGCCAGCAGCTTAGAGGTCTACACAGATACGCAGTATTTT.

This chain joins TRBV5-5 and TRBJ2-3; TRBD1 might be the D (6 bases). Germline lookup yields CDR1 SGHKS and CDR2 YYEKEE (reference sequence). Trimming took 2 bases from V and 1 from J, leaving 14 bases between them. The CDR3 sequence is 16 residues long. CDR3 residues: CASSFAAQGRTDTQYF. DNA of the CDR3: TGTGCCAGCAGCTTCGCCGCACAGGGACGCACAGATACGCAGTATTTT.

CDR3 sequence: CASSQYPDPTGELFF. The CDR3 bases are TGTGCCAGCAGCCAATACCCAGATCCGACCGGGGAGCTGTTTTTT. The chain recombines TRBV9 with TRBJ2-2; D not resolved. This CDR3 comprises 15 residues. CDR1 is SGDLS and CDR2 is YYNGEE in the germline V gene. Trimming removed 4 bases at V and 5 bases at J, with 15 bases between.